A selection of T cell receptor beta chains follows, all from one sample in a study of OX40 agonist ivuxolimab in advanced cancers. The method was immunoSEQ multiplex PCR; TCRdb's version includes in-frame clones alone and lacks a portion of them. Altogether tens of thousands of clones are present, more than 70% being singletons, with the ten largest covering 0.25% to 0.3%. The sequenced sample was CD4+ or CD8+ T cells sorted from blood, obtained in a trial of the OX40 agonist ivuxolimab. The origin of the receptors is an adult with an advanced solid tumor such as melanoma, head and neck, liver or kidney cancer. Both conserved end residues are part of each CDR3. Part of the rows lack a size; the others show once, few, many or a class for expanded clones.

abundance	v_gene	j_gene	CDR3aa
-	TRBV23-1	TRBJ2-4	CASRQGQGTKNIQYF
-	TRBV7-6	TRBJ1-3	CASSLALSAGGGNTIYF
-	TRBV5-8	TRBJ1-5	CASKLRQGASNQPQHF
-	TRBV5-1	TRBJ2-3	CASSSPSDTQYF
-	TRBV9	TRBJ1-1	CASSVEPSRQGSEAFF
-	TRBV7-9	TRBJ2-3	CASSLVGGLSTDTQYF
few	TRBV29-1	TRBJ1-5	CSVMNSNQPQHF
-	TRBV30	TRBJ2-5	CAWGQPTITYQETQYF
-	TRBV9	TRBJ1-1	CASSVTSEAFF
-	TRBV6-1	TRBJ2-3	CASDWTGSTDTQYF
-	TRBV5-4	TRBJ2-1	CASGRTGGDAEQFF
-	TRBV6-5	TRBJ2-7	CASSSSNSYEQYF
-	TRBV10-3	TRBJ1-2	CAISESTQGQGPRYGYTF
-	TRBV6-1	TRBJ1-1	CASNGGHINTEAFF
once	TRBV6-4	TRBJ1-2	CASSDSGRPYGYTF
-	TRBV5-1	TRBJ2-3	CASSFGLGSDTQYF
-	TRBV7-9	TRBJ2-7	CASSLQVWEQYF
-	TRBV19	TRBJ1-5	CASSRRRTGETLRNQPQHF
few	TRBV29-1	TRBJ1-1	CSVRSDKTNTEAFF
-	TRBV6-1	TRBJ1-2	CASSESGVGSGYTF
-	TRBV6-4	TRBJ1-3	CASSDPSTPGSGNTIYF
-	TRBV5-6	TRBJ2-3	CASRTGADTQYF
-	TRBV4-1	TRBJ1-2	CASSQNTGESYGYTF
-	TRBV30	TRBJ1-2	CAWSSVYGYTF
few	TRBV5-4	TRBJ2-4	CASSAGGRAKNIQYF
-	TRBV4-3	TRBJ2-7	CASSQERVEGYEQYF
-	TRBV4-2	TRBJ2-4	CASSQGVGAKNIQYF
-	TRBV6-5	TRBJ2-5	CASSYAAGGRKTQYF
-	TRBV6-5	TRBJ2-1	CASSYGTPVANEQFF
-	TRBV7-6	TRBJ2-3	CASSERLAVVRSTDTQYF
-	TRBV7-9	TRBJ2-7	CASSPPGLAAYEQYF
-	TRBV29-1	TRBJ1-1	CSVSQRPGQGNTEAFF
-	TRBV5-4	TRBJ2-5	CASSSDEPGTQYF
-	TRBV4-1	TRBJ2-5	CASSQGRAQETQYF
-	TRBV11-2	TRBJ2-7	CASTRVLSSYEQYF
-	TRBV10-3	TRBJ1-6	CAISADRYNSPLHF
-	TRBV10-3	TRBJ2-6	CAISESGSAGANVLTF
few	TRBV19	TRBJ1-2	CASTPNDRGRGYTF
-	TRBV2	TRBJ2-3	CASSEETGSTQYF
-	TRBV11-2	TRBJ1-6	CASSFYGGRKDNSPLHF
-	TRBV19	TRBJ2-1	CASSPPGPYNEQFF